This TCR beta chain was profiled in a study of blood T cell repertoires in COVID-19. Study at large: Material from acute and convalescent COVID-19 was sourced from the United States, Italy and Spain.

Authors' data handling: Reference gene primers were amplified, and this amplification served to estimate nucleated cell counts. Produced via immunoSEQ multiplex PCR; TCRdb's table is partial and in-frame only. The V and J calls and clone size are taken from that table; D and trimming were inferred from the DNA. The sample includes roughly 100,000 clones, roughly 90% of them seen just once. During active infection, Seattle patients enrolled and were then monitored through disease. This CDR3 comprises 16 residues. CDR1 and CDR2 from the germline V gene are MDHEN and SYDVKM. Trimming pared 4 bases from V and 0 bases from J, leaving 13 bases between.

This clonotype originated in a human donor with COVID-19, enrolled during active disease. The donor label of this sample is uncertain. Source material: peripheral blood. This chain joins TRBV28 and TRBJ1-3; no clear D. The CDR3 DNA is TGTGCCAGCAGTTCGCCGGGATCCTCCTCTGGAAACACCATATATTTT. Translation gives CASSSPGSSSGNTIYF.